The present TCR beta chain was sequenced within a study of T cells after yellow fever vaccination. Points from the study as a whole: Repertoires sorted by FACS could include abundant clonotypes that are contaminants from the bulk population.

This clonotype was recorded at least ten times. The antigen is undetermined. TCR cDNA, made by 5'RACE template switching, carried an added universal primer site and UMIs. Each CDR3 protein gets one entry after TCRdb re-called the 5' RACE reads with MiXCR. Of about 220,000 distinct CDR3 sequences in the sample, approximately 3% are singletons; the top ten hold under 3.5%. Trimming took off 3 bases at V and 2 bases at J, with 8 bases between the two ends. Germline CDR1 and CDR2: SGHRS and YFSETQ. This CDR3 region has 14 residues. V is TRBV5-1 and J is TRBJ1-4; TRBD1 might be the D (6 bases). The sequence was collected from a man aged 18 to 30 who received the YFV17D yellow fever vaccine. Material: CD4+ T cells sorted from PBMCs, obtained 10 days after the yellow fever booster vaccination. The CDR3 bases are TGCGCCAGCAGCTCGGACAGCACTAATGAAAAACTGTTTTTT. It encodes CASSSDSTNEKLFF.